The 22 T cell receptor beta chains below were found in one sample sequenced in a study of post-analysis software for immune sequencing data. Broader study findings: Roughly five TRBV segments appeared more often in patients than in controls, and TRBV5-6, TRBV5-1 and TRBV20-1 were among these.

TCR beta cDNA libraries had unique molecular identifiers. MiXCR, run by TCRdb on the PCR reads, gives a single entry per CDR3 protein. The sample carries hundreds of thousands of distinct CDR3 sequences, roughly 30% recorded once. Their antigen targets remain unknown. Sequencing used blood. Source of these receptors: a girl aged 5 to 17 with multiple sclerosis.

This clonotype has ten or more counts. The chain is built from TRBV3-1 and TRBJ2-5; TRBD1 might be the D (5 bases). Germline assignment: CDR1 LGHDT and CDR2 YNNKEL (reference sequence). V lost 0 bases, J lost 5 bases, and 13 bases lay in between. The CDR3 has 15 amino acids. The CDR3 DNA sequence: TGTGCCAGCAGCCAAGAAGCAGGGTTGAGGGAGACCCAGTACTTC. This gives the protein CASSQEAGLRETQYF.

V gene TRBV12-3 or TRBV12-4 combines with J gene TRBJ1-1; D perhaps matches TRBD1 (5 bases). This CDR3 comprises 14 residues. Trimming took 2 bases from V and 4 from J, leaving 11 bases between them. The CDR3 DNA sequence: TGTGCCAGCAGTTTAAGGACAATACGCACTGAAGCTTTCTTT. It translates to CASSLRTIRTEAFF.

This clonotype occurred a few times. The CDR3 spells CASSSRDRGPVRDEQFF. The CDR3 nucleotides are TGTGCCAGCAGCTCCCGGGACAGGGGGCCGGTGAGGGATGAGCAGTTCTTC. The rearrangement links TRBV7-9 to TRBJ2-1; 12 bases are shared with TRBD1. The germline V gene encodes CDR1 SEHNR and CDR2 FQNEAQ (reference sequence). The CDR3 covers 17 residues. The V and J ends lost 4 bases and 8 bases, in that order; junction bases with no gene match: 12.

At least ten counts were recorded for this clonotype. V usage is TRBV20-1 and J usage is TRBJ2-7; D gene ambiguous. Trimming removed 6 bases at V and 1 base at J, with 10 bases between. The CDR3 sequence is 12 residues long. CDR1 and CDR2 from the germline V gene are DFQATT and SNEGSKA (reference sequence). The CDR3 DNA follows: TGCAGTGCAACGGACGGTTCCTACGAGCAGTACTTC. It yields the protein CSATDGSYEQYF.

J is TRBJ2-3 and V is TRBV10-1; possibly TRBD2 for D (6 bases). The CDR3 contains 17 residues. The V end was cut by 0 bases, the J end by 0 bases, with 13 bases between. Looked up from germline, CDR1 is WNHNN and CDR2 is SYGVQD (reference sequence). The CDR3 DNA sequence: TGCGCCAGCAGTGAGTCGGAGGGCACTGTAAGCACAGATACGCAGTATTTT. Amino acids: CASSESEGTVSTDTQYF.

The chain couples TRBV10-3 to TRBJ2-5; D is possibly TRBD2 (6 bases). The CDR3 loop spans 17 amino acids. Germline CDR1 is ENHRY and CDR2 is SYGVKD. V lost 2 bases and J 5 bases, leaving 21 bases between the germline ends. The CDR3 DNA reads as TGTGCCATCAGTGAGAATGGTGGGGGACGGGGGTCGGAGACCCAGTACTTC. Protein: CAISENGGGRGSETQYF.

The genes are TRBV20-1 and TRBJ1-5; 8 bases match TRBD1. Germline V gene data show CDR1 as DFQATT and CDR2 as SNEGSKA (reference sequence). This CDR3 has 14 amino acids. V was pared by 5 bases and J by 5 bases, with 8 bases of the junction left unmatched. This CDR3 is CSASTGGRYQPQHF. The CDR3 region has the DNA TGCAGTGCTTCCACAGGGGGACGGTATCAGCCCCAGCATTTT.

The rearrangement uses TRBV20-1 and TRBJ2-3; the match to TRBD2 covers 7 bases. Per germline, CDR1 DFQATT and CDR2 SNEGSKA (reference sequence). V was clipped by 3 bases and J by 4 bases; unmatched bases: 13. The CDR3 consists of 16 residues. The CDR3 loop is CSARWSRAGYADTQYF. The CDR3 region has the DNA TGCAGTGCTAGGTGGTCCCGAGCGGGATACGCAGATACGCAGTATTTT.

The genes are TRBV15 and TRBJ1-6; 11 nucleotides match TRBD1. V gave up 1 base and J gave up 10 bases; unmatched junction bases: 6. Germline lookup yields CDR1 LNHNV and CDR2 YYDKDF (reference sequence). This CDR3 contains 16 residues. The CDR3 DNA reads TGTGCCACCAGCAGAGCATCCGGGACAGGGGGGTCACCCCTCCACTTT. Protein product: CATSRASGTGGSPLHF.

The chain employs TRBV29-1 and TRBJ1-1; 8 bases are a match to TRBD1. The CDR3 totals 13 residues. V lost 6 bases to trimming and J lost 1 base; unmatched junction nucleotides: 4. Germline CDR1 is SQVTM and CDR2 is ANQGSEA. CDR3 region: CSVPGTGNTEAFF. The CDR3 DNA reads as TGCAGCGTCCCGGGGACAGGGAACACTGAAGCTTTCTTT.

This clonotype was picked up a small number of times. This chain joins TRBV7-9 and TRBJ2-7, with a possible D match to TRBD1 (6 bases). This CDR3 contains 14 residues. CDR1 and CDR2 from the germline V gene are SEHNR and FQNEAQ (reference sequence). V was shortened by 5 bases and J by 5 bases, with 16 bases between the two germline ends. CDR3 coding DNA: TGTGCCAGCAGCCAGGGGCTTCCAGGGGACGAGCAGTACTTC. This encodes CASSQGLPGDEQYF.

This clonotype was counted between two and nine times. The V gene is TRBV6-2 or TRBV6-3, the J gene TRBJ2-6; D is possibly TRBD1 (5 bases). Trimming stripped 4 bases from V and 2 bases from J, with 21 bases between. This CDR3 has 19 residues. CDR1 MNHEY and CDR2 SVGEGT come from the germline V gene. The CDR3 nucleotides read TGTGCCAGCAGTTCATCCCCCTCGCAGGGTATCGCTGGGGCCAACGTCCTGACTTTC. Encoded protein: CASSSSPSQGIAGANVLTF.

The chain links TRBV24-1 to TRBJ1-1; D not certain. Germline CDR1 KGHDR, CDR2 SFDVKD. Between the trimmed V and J ends, which lost 5 bases and 1 base, there was a span of 7 bases. The CDR3 sequence is 13 residues long. The CDR3, as DNA: TGTGCCACCAGTGCAAGTGGGAACACTGAAGCTTTCTTT. It yields the protein CATSASGNTEAFF.

The J gene is TRBJ1-1, the V gene TRBV20-1; no clear D. This CDR3 has 12 residues. The germline CDR1 and CDR2 sequences are DFQATT and SNEGSKA (reference sequence). Trimming removed 6 bases at V and 1 base at J, with 9 bases between. The CDR3 DNA is TGCAGTGCAAGACATGAGAACACTGAAGCTTTCTTT. Its protein product is CSARHENTEAFF.

This clonotype has just a few counts. The V gene is TRBV4-3, the J gene TRBJ2-1, with 11 nucleotides matching TRBD2. This CDR3 comprises 17 residues. Germline CDR1 reads LGHNA; CDR2 reads YSLEER. Trimming cost V 2 bases and J 3 bases; bases outside gene matches: 6. The CDR3 nucleotides are TGCGCCAGCAGCCAACGACTAGCGGGATATCGCTACAATGAGCAGTTCTTC. Translation gives CASSQRLAGYRYNEQFF.

The chain is built from TRBV7-6 and TRBJ1-2; 7 bases align to TRBD1. This CDR3 has 14 amino acids. The germline CDR1 and CDR2 sequences are SGHVS and FNYEAQ. The junction had 8 bases not matched to a gene; V was cut back by 3 bases and J by 7 bases. CDR3 bases: TGTGCCAGCAGCTTTCAAGACAGGGCGTCTGGCTACACCTTC. As protein: CASSFQDRASGYTF.

This chain uses TRBV12-3 or TRBV12-4 with TRBJ1-2; D is perhaps TRBD1 (5 bases). V gave up 1 base and J gave up 7 bases, with 16 bases separating them. This CDR3 has 15 amino acids. The CDR3 sequence is CASSLVDRVGLGYTF. Here the CDR3 DNA reads TGTGCCAGCAGTTTAGTCGACAGAGTAGGACTTGGCTACACCTTC.

The chain couples TRBV27 to TRBJ1-5; D is ambiguous. Trimming pared 6 bases from V and 4 bases from J, leaving 13 bases between. CDR1 and CDR2 from the germline V gene are MNHEY and SMNVEV (reference sequence). The CDR3 totals 14 residues. The CDR3 loop is CASSHRSGNQPQHF. The CDR3 DNA follows: TGTGCCAGCAGCCACAGATCTGGAAATCAGCCCCAGCATTTT.

V gene TRBV14 combines with J gene TRBJ2-5; 10 bases agree with TRBD1. The better agreement between TRBJ2-7 and the DNA end casts doubt on the J call. This CDR3 region has 16 residues. The germline gives CDR1 SGHDN, CDR2 FVKESK. The CDR3 here is CASSHTTDRGFLEQYF. The CDR3 nucleotides are TGTGCCAGCAGCCACACGACGGACAGGGGGTTCCTCGAGCAGTACTTC.

This clonotype has more than one count but fewer than ten. The chain has TRBV4-1 and TRBJ2-1; TRBD2 is a possible D gene (7 bases). The CDR3 spans 16 residues. V lost 8 bases, J lost 7 bases, and 24 bases lay in between. From germline, CDR1 is MGHRA and CDR2 YSYEKL. Here the CDR3 reads CASGLGGVGGLNEQFF. The CDR3 DNA follows: TGCGCCAGCGGACTTGGAGGGGTGGGGGGGCTGAATGAGCAGTTCTTC.

The V and J genes are TRBV7-9 and TRBJ2-7, with D maybe TRBD1 (6 bases). The CDR3 contains 15 residues. Germline values: CDR1 SEHNR, CDR2 FQNEAQ (reference sequence). The V end lost 2 bases, the J end lost 0 bases, and 11 bases lay between the germline ends. CDR3 bases: TGTGCCAGCAGCTTAAAACAGGGCGGCTCCTACGAGCAGTACTTC. Residues: CASSLKQGGSYEQYF.

The chain recombines TRBV7-9 with TRBJ2-5; 9 bases match TRBD2. CDR1 is SEHNR and CDR2 is FQNEAQ in the germline V gene (reference sequence). The CDR3 consists of 15 residues. Trimming at V came to 5 bases and at J to 4 bases, leaving 8 bases not matched to a gene. CDR3 sequence (DNA): TGTGCCAGCAGCCCAGGGACTAGCAGCTCAGAGACCCAGTACTTC. This gives the protein CASSPGTSSSETQYF. Full variable domain (rest looked up from reference TRBV7-9 and TRBJ2-5): DTGVSQNPRHKITKRGQNVTFRCDPISEHNRLYWYRQTLGQGPEFLTYFQNEAQLEKSRLLSDRFSAERPKGSFSTLEIQRTEQGDSAMYLCASSPGTSSSETQYFGPGTRLLVL.